One and the same sample provided the 14 T cell receptor beta chains below, sequenced in a study of T cells in narcolepsy (dated by TCRdb to the late 2010s). The method was the immunoSEQ multiplex PCR assay. TCRdb holds this immuneACCESS table with in-frame rearrangements only. Some clones are missing; in checked studies, unresolved V genes explain under half, and the rest has no known cause. For this sample there are approximately 26,000 clones; 81% appear just once. Around 0.99% of the sample is held by the ten biggest clonotypes. The sample comprised memory (CD45RA-) CD4+ T cells from blood. Sample cell subset or site, as interpreted from the label and publication: memory T cells sorted ex vivo from peripheral blood. The receptors originated from a human donor in good health.

This chain links TRBV5-1 with TRBJ2-3, with D unclear. CDR3 size: 13 residues. The germline CDR1 and CDR2 sequences are SGHRS and YFSETQ. With 4 bases removed from V and 0 bases from J, the gap between germline ends came to 6 bases. CDR3 bases: TGCGCCAGCAGCACAGCTAGCACAGATACGCAGTATTTT. Encoded protein: CASSTASTDTQYF.

The chain couples TRBV7-8 to TRBJ2-3; possible D gene TRBD2, 6 bases. Germline assignment: CDR1 SGHVS and CDR2 FQNEAQ. The ends were cut back, 0 bases at V and 0 bases at J, with 16 bases in the middle. The CDR3 length is 18 residues. CDR3: CASSLAPLDYFSTDTQYF. The CDR3 DNA sequence: TGTGCCAGCAGCTTAGCGCCCTTGGACTATTTTAGCACAGATACGCAGTATTTT.

Turning to this clone: Distinct nucleotide sequences in the sample also encode this CDR3. The V call is TRBV30, the J call TRBJ2-7, with D possibly TRBD1 on 6 matching bases. With 4 bases removed from V and 1 base from J, the gap between germline ends came to 8 bases. Germline-derived CDR1 and CDR2 are GTSNPN and SVGIG (reference sequence). This CDR3 is built from 12 residues. The CDR3 here is CAWKQGSYEQYF. The CDR3 nucleotides read TGTGCCTGGAAGCAGGGGTCCTACGAGCAGTACTTC. Using reference TRBV30 and TRBJ2-7 for the parts outside the CDR3, the full variable domain is SQTIHQWPATLVQPVGSPLSLECTVEGTSNPNLYWYRQAAGRGLQLLFYSVGIGQISSEVPQNLSASRPQDRQFILSSKKLLLSDSGFYLCAWKQGSYEQYFGPGTRLTVT.

The J gene is TRBJ2-2, the V gene TRBV11-3; D is unresolved. There are 11 residues in the CDR3. From germline, CDR1 is SGHNT and CDR2 YENEEA. V was shortened by 4 bases and J by 7 bases, with 4 bases between the two germline ends. The CDR3 DNA is TGTGCCAGCAGCTCCTTCGGGGAGCTGTTTTTT. Protein product: CASSSFGELFF.

The chain combines TRBV7-8 with TRBJ1-6; 9 positions agree with TRBD1. In germline, CDR1 is SGHVS, CDR2 FQNEAQ. The V segment lost 1 base and the J segment 10 bases; nucleotides outside the gene matches: 2. This CDR3 region has 14 residues. In DNA, the CDR3 is TGTGCCAGCAGCTTAGGGGACAGGGAGTCACCCCTCCACTTT. Protein sequence: CASSLGDRESPLHF.

The J gene is TRBJ1-2, the V gene TRBV6-6; D uncertain. Germline V gives CDR1 MNHNY, CDR2 SVGAGI (reference sequence). Trimming took off 0 bases at V and 4 bases at J, with 9 bases between the two ends. The CDR3 extends over 14 amino acids. The CDR3 sequence: CASSYSKRTYGYTF. As DNA, the CDR3 is TGTGCCAGCAGTTACTCGAAGAGGACCTATGGCTACACCTTC.

This chain connects TRBV6-5 to TRBJ1-2, with 7 bases fitting TRBD1. The CDR3 is made up of 14 amino acids. Germline CDR1 reads MNHEY; CDR2 reads SVGAGI. V was pared by 5 bases and J by 8 bases, with 11 bases of the junction left unmatched. CDR3 coding DNA: TGTGCCAGCAGTACCCGACAGGGAAGGGGAGGCTACACCTTC. Protein sequence: CASSTRQGRGGYTF.

The V gene is TRBV27, the J gene TRBJ2-1, with TRBD1 matching 7 bases. Germline-derived CDR1 and CDR2 are MNHEY and SMNVEV (reference sequence). Trimming took 5 bases from V and 5 from J; bases not matched to a gene: 15. The CDR3 contains 17 residues. The DNA of the CDR3 is TGTGCCAGCAGTACCCCGAGGGGCAGGGGGACGCACAATGAGCAGTTCTTC. It specifies CASSTPRGRGTHNEQFF.

The chain combines TRBV5-1 with TRBJ2-7, with D hard to call. The germline V gene has CDR1 SGHRS and CDR2 YFSETQ. The ends were cut back, 0 bases at V and 4 bases at J, with 5 bases in the middle. The CDR3 length is 12 residues. CDR3 coding DNA: TGCGCCAGCAGCTTGGTAGGGTACGAGCAGTACTTC. It specifies CASSLVGYEQYF. Variable domain in full (rest from reference TRBV5-1 and TRBJ2-7): KAGVTQTPRYLIKTRGQQVTLSCSPISGHRSVSWYQQTPGQGLQFLFEYFSETQRNKGNFPGRFSGRQFSNSRSEMNVSTLELGDSALYLCASSLVGYEQYFGPGTRLTVT.

This sequence joins TRBV10-3 and TRBJ1-6; D perhaps matches TRBD1 (5 bases). From germline, CDR1 is ENHRY and CDR2 SYGVKD. This CDR3 region has 17 residues. The V and J ends lost 2 bases and 7 bases respectively, with 18 bases between them. The CDR3 loop reads CAISEVLGPDLNSPLHF. CDR3 nucleotide sequence: TGTGCCATCAGTGAGGTTCTGGGGCCTGACTTAAATTCACCCCTCCACTTT.

The chain links TRBV5-4 to TRBJ2-1; D is possibly TRBD2 (6 bases). CDR3 size: 14 residues. Looked up from germline, CDR1 is SGHNT and CDR2 is YYREEE (reference sequence). The V gene lost 1 base and the J gene lost 5 bases, with 10 bases spanning the gap. The DNA for the CDR3 is TGTGCCAGCAGCTTGACGGGGACTCACAATGAGCAGTTCTTC. This codes for CASSLTGTHNEQFF.

The V and J genes are TRBV7-2 and TRBJ1-1; D unresolved. V lost 2 bases to trimming and J lost 2 bases, with 15 bases between them. In germline, CDR1 is SGHTA, CDR2 FQGNSA. CDR3 size: 16 residues. CDR3 sequence (DNA): TGTGCCAGCAGCTTAAGTAGCCGGCGACCCAACACTGAAGCTTTCTTT. Its translation: CASSLSSRRPNTEAFF.

The chain joins TRBV5-1 to TRBJ1-4; 8 bases are a match to TRBD1. J gave up 5 bases and V 3 bases, and 6 bases lay outside the gene matches. Germline V lookup: CDR1 SGHRS, CDR2 YFSETQ. The CDR3 is 15 amino acids. The CDR3 is CASSYQGARNEKLFF. CDR3 in DNA: TGCGCCAGCAGCTATCAGGGGGCGCGGAATGAAAAACTGTTTTTT. The full variable domain, its missing parts supplied by reference TRBV5-1 and TRBJ1-4, is KAGVTQTPRYLIKTRGQQVTLSCSPISGHRSVSWYQQTPGQGLQFLFEYFSETQRNKGNFPGRFSGRQFSNSRSEMNVSTLELGDSALYLCASSYQGARNEKLFFGSGTQLSVL.

J is TRBJ1-2 and V is TRBV28; a possible D gene is TRBD1 (5 bases). The CDR3 is made up of 12 amino acids. Germline V CDR1 and CDR2: MDHEN, SYDVKM. V was clipped by 7 bases and J by 5 bases, with 11 bases between them. The CDR3: CASKGTVYGYTF. The CDR3 DNA sequence: TGTGCCAGCAAGGGGACGGTATATGGCTACACCTTC.